The clone carrying this TCR beta chain was observed at least ten times. The entry originates in a study of identical twins. One entry per CDR3 protein results from TCRdb running MiXCR on the 5' RACE reads. Of 420,000 or so distinct CDR3 sequences in the sample, around 18% are singletons; the top ten hold 12%. The CDR3 has 12 residues. V was pared by 7 bases and J by 7 bases, with 14 bases between. The V gene's germline CDR1 is MNHEY and CDR2 SVGEGT. Sequenced input: naive T cells sorted from blood. The chain employs TRBV6-2 or TRBV6-3 and TRBJ2-7; D is possibly TRBD2 (5 bases). This receptor was taken from a man between 50 and 59 years old in good health. CDR3 region: CASTHRRREQYF. The CDR3 DNA reads as TGTGCCAGCACCCATCGAAGGAGGGAGCAGTACTTC.